This T cell receptor beta chain emerged from a study of blood T cell repertoires in COVID-19. Trimming took 5 bases from V and 2 from J, leaving 10 bases between them. Germline CDR1 SNHLY, CDR2 FYNNEI. This CDR3 region has 13 residues. Assay: immunoSEQ multiplex PCR; the TCRdb copy retains only in-frame clones and omits some. Here the sample spans some 200,000 clones, 65% to 90% being singletons. The specimen sequenced was peripheral blood. V usage is TRBV2 and J usage is TRBJ2-7, with D perhaps matching TRBD1 (6 bases). This receptor was identified in a human donor in a cohort sampled during active COVID-19. This CDR3 is CASSPTGTYEQYF. DNA of the CDR3: TGTGCCAGCAGTCCCACAGGGACCTACGAGCAGTACTTC.